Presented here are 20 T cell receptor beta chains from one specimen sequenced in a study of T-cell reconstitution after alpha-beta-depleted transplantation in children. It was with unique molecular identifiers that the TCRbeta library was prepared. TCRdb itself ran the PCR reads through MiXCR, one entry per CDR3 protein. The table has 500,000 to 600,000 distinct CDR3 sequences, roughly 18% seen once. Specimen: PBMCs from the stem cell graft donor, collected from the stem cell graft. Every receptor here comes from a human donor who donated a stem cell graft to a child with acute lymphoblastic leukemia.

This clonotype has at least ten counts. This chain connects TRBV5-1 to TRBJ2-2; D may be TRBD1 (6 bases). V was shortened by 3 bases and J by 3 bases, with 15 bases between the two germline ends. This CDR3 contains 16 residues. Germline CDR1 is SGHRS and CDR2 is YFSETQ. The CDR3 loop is CASSSTRGGYTGELFF. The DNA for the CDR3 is TGCGCCAGCAGCTCCACCCGAGGGGGTTACACCGGGGAGCTGTTTTTT.

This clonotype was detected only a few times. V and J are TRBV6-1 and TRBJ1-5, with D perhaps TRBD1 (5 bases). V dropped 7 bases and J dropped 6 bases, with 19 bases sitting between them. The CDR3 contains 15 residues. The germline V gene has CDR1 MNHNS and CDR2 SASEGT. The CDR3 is CASIRDGGKSQPQHF. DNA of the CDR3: TGTGCCAGCATCCGGGACGGGGGAAAAAGTCAGCCCCAGCATTTT.

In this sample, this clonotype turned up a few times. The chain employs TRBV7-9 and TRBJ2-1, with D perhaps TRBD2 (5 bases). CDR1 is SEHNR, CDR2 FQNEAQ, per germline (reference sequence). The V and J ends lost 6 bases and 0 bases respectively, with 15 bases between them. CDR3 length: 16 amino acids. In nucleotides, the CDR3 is TGTGCCAGCAGTCCTAGGATGGGGAGCTCCTACAATGAGCAGTTCTTC. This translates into CASSPRMGSSYNEQFF. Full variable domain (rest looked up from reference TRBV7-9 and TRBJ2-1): DTGVSQNPRHKITKRGQNVTFRCDPISEHNRLYWYRQTLGQGPEFLTYFQNEAQLEKSRLLSDRFSAERPKGSFSTLEIQRTEQGDSAMYLCASSPRMGSSYNEQFFGPGTRLTVL.

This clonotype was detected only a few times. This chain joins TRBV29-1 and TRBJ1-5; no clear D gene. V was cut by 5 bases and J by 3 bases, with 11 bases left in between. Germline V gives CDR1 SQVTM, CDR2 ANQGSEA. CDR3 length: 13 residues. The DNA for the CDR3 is TGCAGCGTTAGCCCAGGTTTCAATCAGCCCCAGCATTTT. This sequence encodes CSVSPGFNQPQHF.

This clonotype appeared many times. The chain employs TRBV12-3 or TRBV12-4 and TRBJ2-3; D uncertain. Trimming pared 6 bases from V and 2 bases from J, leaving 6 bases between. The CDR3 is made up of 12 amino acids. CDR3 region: CASSPPTDTQYF. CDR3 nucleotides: TGTGCCAGCAGCCCTCCCACAGATACGCAGTATTTT.

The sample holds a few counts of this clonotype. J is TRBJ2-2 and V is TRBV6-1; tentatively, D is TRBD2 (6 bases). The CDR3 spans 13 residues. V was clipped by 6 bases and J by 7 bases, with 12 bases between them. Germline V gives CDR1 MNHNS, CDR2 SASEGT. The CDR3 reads CASSPLASGELFF. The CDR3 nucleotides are TGTGCCAGCAGCCCCCTAGCGAGCGGGGAGCTGTTTTTT.

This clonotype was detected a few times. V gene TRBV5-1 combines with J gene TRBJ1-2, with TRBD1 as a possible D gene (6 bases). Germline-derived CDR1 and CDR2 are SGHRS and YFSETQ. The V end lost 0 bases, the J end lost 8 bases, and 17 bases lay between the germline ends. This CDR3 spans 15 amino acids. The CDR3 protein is CASSLVPQGSPGYTF. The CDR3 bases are TGCGCCAGCAGCTTGGTGCCCCAGGGGAGTCCGGGCTACACCTTC. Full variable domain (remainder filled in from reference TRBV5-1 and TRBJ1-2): KAGVTQTPRYLIKTRGQQVTLSCSPISGHRSVSWYQQTPGQGLQFLFEYFSETQRNKGNFPGRFSGRQFSNSRSEMNVSTLELGDSALYLCASSLVPQGSPGYTFGSGTRLTVV.

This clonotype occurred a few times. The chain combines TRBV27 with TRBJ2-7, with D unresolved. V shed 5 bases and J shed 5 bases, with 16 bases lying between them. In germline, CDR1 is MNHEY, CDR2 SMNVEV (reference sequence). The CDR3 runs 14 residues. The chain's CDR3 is CASSGTTPRNEQYF. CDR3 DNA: TGTGCCAGCAGTGGTACGACCCCAAGGAACGAGCAGTACTTC.

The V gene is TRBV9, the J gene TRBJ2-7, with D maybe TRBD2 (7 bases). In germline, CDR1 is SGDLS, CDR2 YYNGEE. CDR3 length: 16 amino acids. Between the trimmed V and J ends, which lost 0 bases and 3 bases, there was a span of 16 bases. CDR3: CASSVEGGGGVYEQYF. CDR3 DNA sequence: TGTGCCAGCAGCGTAGAAGGGGGAGGGGGTGTCTACGAGCAGTACTTC.

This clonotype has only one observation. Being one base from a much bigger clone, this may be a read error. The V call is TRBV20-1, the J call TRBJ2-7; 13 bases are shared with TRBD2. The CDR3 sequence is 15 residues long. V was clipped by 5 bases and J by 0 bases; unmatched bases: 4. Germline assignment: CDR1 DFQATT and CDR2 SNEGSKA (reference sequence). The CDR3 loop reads CSASGTSGTSYEQYF. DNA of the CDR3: TGCAGTGCTTCCGGGACTAGCGGGACCTCCTACGAGCAGTACTTC.

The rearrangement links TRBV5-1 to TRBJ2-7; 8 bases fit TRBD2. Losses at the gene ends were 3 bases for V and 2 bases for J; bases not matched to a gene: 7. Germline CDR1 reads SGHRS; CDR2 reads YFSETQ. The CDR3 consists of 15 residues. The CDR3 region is CASSSQAGDAYEQYF. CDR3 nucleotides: TGCGCCAGCAGCTCCCAAGCGGGAGACGCCTACGAGCAGTACTTC.

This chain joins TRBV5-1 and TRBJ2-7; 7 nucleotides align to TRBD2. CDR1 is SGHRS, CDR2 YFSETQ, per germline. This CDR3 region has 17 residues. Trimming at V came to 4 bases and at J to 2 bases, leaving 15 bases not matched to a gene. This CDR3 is CASSRAGVMSEAYEQYF. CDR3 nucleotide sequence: TGCGCCAGCAGCCGGGCGGGAGTAATGAGTGAGGCCTACGAGCAGTACTTC. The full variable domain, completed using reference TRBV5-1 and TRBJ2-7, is KAGVTQTPRYLIKTRGQQVTLSCSPISGHRSVSWYQQTPGQGLQFLFEYFSETQRNKGNFPGRFSGRQFSNSRSEMNVSTLELGDSALYLCASSRAGVMSEAYEQYFGPGTRLTVT.

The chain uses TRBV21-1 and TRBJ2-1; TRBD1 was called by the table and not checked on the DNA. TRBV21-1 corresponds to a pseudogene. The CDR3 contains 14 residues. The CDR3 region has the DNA TGTGCCAGCAGACACGCCCGGCTATACAATGAGCAGTTCTTC. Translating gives CASRHARLYNEQFF.

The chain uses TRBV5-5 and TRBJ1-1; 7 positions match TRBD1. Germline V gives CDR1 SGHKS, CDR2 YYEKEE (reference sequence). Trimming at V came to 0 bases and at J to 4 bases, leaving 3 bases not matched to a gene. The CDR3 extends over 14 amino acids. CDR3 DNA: TGTGCCAGCAGCTTGGCAGGGGGTGTCACTGAAGCTTTCTTT. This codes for CASSLAGGVTEAFF.

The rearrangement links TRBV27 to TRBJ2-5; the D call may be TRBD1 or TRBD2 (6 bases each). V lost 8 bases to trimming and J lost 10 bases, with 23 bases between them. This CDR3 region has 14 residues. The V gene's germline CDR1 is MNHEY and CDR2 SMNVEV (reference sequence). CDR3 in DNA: TGTGCCAGCTCCCTCACCATAGGGGGGATCGGCCAGTACTTC. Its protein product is CASSLTIGGIGQYF.

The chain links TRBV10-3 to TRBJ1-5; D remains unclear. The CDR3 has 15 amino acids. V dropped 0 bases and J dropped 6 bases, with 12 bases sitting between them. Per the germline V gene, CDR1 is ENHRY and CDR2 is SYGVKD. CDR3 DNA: TGTGCCATCAGTGAGTCGACGTCAGTAGGTCAGCCCCAGCATTTT. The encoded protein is CAISESTSVGQPQHF.

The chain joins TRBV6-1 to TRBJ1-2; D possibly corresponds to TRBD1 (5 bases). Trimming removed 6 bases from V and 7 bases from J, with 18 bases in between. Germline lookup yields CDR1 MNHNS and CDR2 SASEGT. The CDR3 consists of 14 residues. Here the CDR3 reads CASRRSSAGVGYTF. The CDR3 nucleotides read TGTGCCAGCAGGCGCTCCTCGGCGGGGGTTGGCTACACCTTC.

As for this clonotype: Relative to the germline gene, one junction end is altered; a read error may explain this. The CDR3 reads CSVNGLAGALSTHTQYF. The CDR3 DNA sequence: TGCAGCGTCAATGGACTAGCGGGAGCCTTAAGCACACATACGCAGTATTTT. V and J are TRBV29-1 and TRBJ2-3; 13 bases map to TRBD2. The CDR3 contains 17 residues. Per the germline V gene, CDR1 is SQVTM and CDR2 is ANQGSEA.

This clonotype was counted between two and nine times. The DNA of the CDR3 is TGCAGTGCTACGCCAATTACTAACTACAATGAGCAGTTCTTC. It specifies CSATPITNYNEQFF. The chain links TRBV20-1 to TRBJ2-1; unclear D gene. Germline V CDR1 and CDR2: DFQATT, SNEGSKA (reference sequence). Trimming removed 4 bases at V and 3 bases at J, with 13 bases between. The CDR3 runs 14 residues.

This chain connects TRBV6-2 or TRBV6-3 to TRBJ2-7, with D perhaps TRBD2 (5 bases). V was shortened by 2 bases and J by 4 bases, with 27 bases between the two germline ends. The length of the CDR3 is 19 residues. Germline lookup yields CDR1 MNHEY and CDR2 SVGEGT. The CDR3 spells CASSYLWSPGIPPRYEQYF. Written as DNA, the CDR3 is TGTGCCAGCAGTTACCTTTGGAGTCCGGGGATCCCCCCGCGATACGAGCAGTACTTC.